This TCR beta chain stems from a study of shared clonotypes between healthy human individuals. The study's findings and limits: Memory subsets generally showed lower estimated richness than naive subsets.

V lost 4 bases and J 3 bases, leaving 10 bases between the germline ends. Germline CDR1 reads SGHRS; CDR2 reads YFSETQ. The CDR3 has 13 residues. Authors' data handling: Sequence data from immunoSEQ were junction-only and lacked quality scores; consequently, filtering differed. Some clones are missing from TCRdb's copy, which holds only in-frame ones; the method was immunoSEQ multiplex PCR. Clone size and the V and J calls come from that table; the DNA yielded D and trimming. The sample includes approximately 530,000 clones, 90% to 97% of them seen just once. About this clone itself: Its specificity is not known.

This clonotype was sampled from a woman in her thirties in good health. The chain links TRBV5-1 to TRBJ1-1; a weak D match, TRBD1 (6 bases). Sequences were obtained from naive CD4+ T cells sorted from blood. Subset here: CD45RA+ positively selected. The CDR3 DNA reads TGCGCCAGCAGCCCGGACAGTTACACTGAAGCTTTCTTT. It translates to CASSPDSYTEAFF.